The 30 T cell receptor beta chains below come from one sample, sequenced in a study of blood T cell repertoires in COVID-19. Some clones are missing from TCRdb's copy, which holds only in-frame ones; the method was immunoSEQ multiplex PCR. Of under 300,000 clones in the sample, 88% were seen once. The sequenced sample was peripheral blood. The receptors here all came from a woman aged 40 to 50 who had recovered from COVID-19.

The rearrangement links TRBV2 to TRBJ2-7; D is possibly TRBD2 (7 bases). Trimming took 3 bases from V and 3 from J, leaving 9 bases between them. The CDR3 consists of 13 residues. Per the germline V gene, CDR1 is SNHLY and CDR2 is FYNNEI. The CDR3 sequence: CASSEGGLYEQYF. The CDR3 coding sequence is TGTGCCAGCAGTGAGGGGGGGCTCTACGAGCAGTACTTC.

This clone appeared a single time. This rearrangement joins TRBV19 to TRBJ2-1; the match to TRBD2 covers 15 bases. Germline values: CDR1 LNHDA, CDR2 SQIVND (reference sequence). V shed 7 bases, J shed 7 bases, and the junction held 17 bases outside the gene matches. The CDR3 is made up of 19 amino acids. The CDR3 loop reads CASTRGLAGGPGFWNEQFF. The CDR3 nucleotides read TGTGCCAGTACCAGAGGACTAGCGGGAGGGCCGGGTTTTTGGAATGAGCAGTTCTTC. Together with reference TRBV19 and TRBJ2-1, the CDR3 gives the full variable domain: DGGITQSPKYLFRKEGQNVTLSCEQNLNHDAMYWYRQDPGQGLRLIYYSQIVNDFQKGDIAEGYSVSREKKESFPLTVTSAQKNPTAFYLCASTRGLAGGPGFWNEQFFGPGTRLTVL.

J is TRBJ2-7 and V is TRBV27, with 14 bases lining up with TRBD2. This CDR3 has 16 residues. V was pared by 2 bases and J by 6 bases, with 6 bases of the junction left unmatched. Germline CDR1 MNHEY, CDR2 SMNVEV (reference sequence). The CDR3 DNA reads as TGTGCCAGCAGTTTAACCGGGACTAGCGGGAGTGTCGAGCAGTACTTC. Its translation: CASSLTGTSGSVEQYF.

This chain links TRBV19 with TRBJ1-5; D is undetermined. Germline assignment: CDR1 LNHDA and CDR2 SQIVND (reference sequence). V lost 5 bases and J 0 bases, leaving 17 bases between the germline ends. The CDR3 sequence is 17 residues long. Here the CDR3 DNA reads TGTGCCAGTAGTTGGCGGGGAGGTCCCTATAGCAATCAGCCCCAGCATTTT. It specifies CASSWRGGPYSNQPQHF.

CDR3 residues: CASSQGVTYNEQFF. The CDR3 DNA reads as TGTGCCAGCAGCCAGGGGGTTACCTACAATGAGCAGTTCTTC. The chain recombines TRBV9 with TRBJ2-1; 7 bases fit TRBD1. The V segment lost 4 bases and the J segment 2 bases; nucleotides outside the gene matches: 3. There are 14 residues in the CDR3. Germline V gene lookup returns CDR1 SGDLS and CDR2 YYNGEE.

V is TRBV6-2 or TRBV6-3 and J is TRBJ1-2; tentatively, D is TRBD1 (5 bases). The CDR3 is 13 residues long. The germline V gene encodes CDR1 MNHEY and CDR2 SVGEGT. V lost 6 bases to trimming and J lost 8 bases, with 16 bases between them. CDR3 protein: CASSQGGQGGYTF. The CDR3 nucleotides are TGTGCCAGCAGCCAAGGAGGGCAGGGAGGCTACACCTTC.

The CDR3 nucleotides are TGCGCCAGCCCCCTGGGGGGGGACGAGCAGTACGTC. Translating it yields CASPLGGDEQYV. The rearrangement joins TRBV4-1 to TRBJ2-7, with 7 bases fitting TRBD2. CDR1 MGHRA and CDR2 YSYEKL come from the germline V gene. This CDR3 has 12 amino acids. The ends lost 8 bases at V and 5 bases at J; junction bases unmatched: 6.

CDR3 nucleotide sequence: TGTGCCAGTAAGTCAATGGGGGGGATGTTCAATCAGCCCCAGCATTTT. As protein: CASKSMGGMFNQPQHF. The gene calls are TRBV19 and TRBJ1-5, with D tentatively TRBD1 (5 bases). Germline CDR1 and CDR2: LNHDA and SQIVND (reference sequence). The CDR3 covers 16 residues. The V and J ends lost 7 bases and 3 bases respectively, with 19 bases between them.

This chain connects TRBV3-1 (or the pseudogene TRBV3-2) to TRBJ1-1, with TRBD1 identical over 8 bases. The CDR3 spans 14 residues. The junction had 4 bases not matched to a gene; V was cut back by 6 bases and J by 1 base. CDR1 and CDR2 from the germline V gene are LGHDT and YNNKEL (reference sequence). CDR3 protein: CASRKTGANTEAFF. The CDR3 region has the DNA TGTGCCAGCAGAAAGACAGGGGCGAACACTGAAGCTTTCTTT.

The chain combines TRBV2 with TRBJ2-5; D is undetermined. The CDR3 loop spans 10 amino acids. Trimming stripped 6 bases from V and 7 bases from J, with 6 bases between. Germline loops: CDR1 SNHLY, CDR2 FYNNEI. CDR3 nucleotides: TGTGCCAGCAGGGGCCCGACCCAGTACTTC. It encodes CASRGPTQYF. Variable domain in full (rest from reference TRBV2 and TRBJ2-5): EPEVTQTPSHQVTQMGQEVILRCVPISNHLYFYWYRQILGQKVEFLVSFYNNEISEKSEIFDDQFSVERPDGSNFTLKIRSTKLEDSAMYFCASRGPTQYFGPGTRLLVL.

Regarding this clone: The sample carries other DNA sequences with the same CDR3. The chain recombines TRBV10-3 with TRBJ2-5, with D hard to call. CDR1 and CDR2 from the germline V gene are ENHRY and SYGVKD. This CDR3 is built from 12 residues. V was trimmed by 2 bases and J by 5 bases, leaving 6 bases between them. For the CDR3, the DNA is TGTGCCATCAGTGAGCCCAGGGAGACCCAGTACTTC. Encoded protein: CAISEPRETQYF.

This chain links TRBV28 with TRBJ2-7, with D perhaps TRBD1 (6 bases). V lost 1 base and J lost 2, with 15 bases in between. The CDR3 is 16 amino acids. Germline V gene sequence: CDR1 MDHEN, CDR2 SYDVKM. The CDR3 nucleotides are TGTGCCAGCAGTTTATTCGGGACAAGTGCCCCCTACGAGCAGTACTTC. It yields the protein CASSLFGTSAPYEQYF.

This clone was seen ten or more times. The chain joins TRBV6-2 or TRBV6-3 to TRBJ2-1; D not certain. The CDR3 has 16 residues. The V gene lost 2 bases and the J gene lost 0 bases, with 11 bases spanning the gap. Germline V CDR1 and CDR2: MNHEY, SVGEGT. CDR3 region: CASSYRQASSYNEQFF. The CDR3 DNA sequence: TGTGCCAGCAGTTACCGGCAGGCCAGCTCCTACAATGAGCAGTTCTTC.

This clone was seen just once. The chain joins TRBV15 to TRBJ1-5, with a weak D call TRBD1 (5 bases). The CDR3 has 14 residues. Per germline, CDR1 LNHNV and CDR2 YYDKDF (reference sequence). V was pared by 11 bases and J by 0 bases, with 14 bases between. CDR3 bases: TGTGCCTCCGGCGGGGACCATAGCAATCAGCCCCAGCATTTT. Its protein is CASGGDHSNQPQHF.

V and J are TRBV7-3 and TRBJ2-3; maybe TRBD1 (5 bases). Deletions cut 3 bases from V and 1 base from J, with 8 bases between. Germline V gene sequence: CDR1 SGHTA, CDR2 FQGTGA. This CDR3 contains 14 residues. DNA of the CDR3: TGTGCCAGCAGCTTGGTAGGGGGCACAGATACGCAGTATTTT. Protein sequence: CASSLVGGTDTQYF.

As DNA, the CDR3 is TGCGCCAGCAGGGGCGGGATGAACACTGAAGCTTTCTTT. This encodes CASRGGMNTEAFF. This chain uses TRBV5-1 with TRBJ1-1; D not certain. V was trimmed by 5 bases and J by 0 bases, leaving 8 bases between them. Germline assignment: CDR1 SGHRS and CDR2 YFSETQ. This CDR3 has 13 amino acids.

The V and J genes are TRBV19 and TRBJ1-3; the match to TRBD1 covers 9 bases. CDR1 and CDR2 from the germline V gene are LNHDA and SQIVND (reference sequence). V lost 1 base to trimming and J lost 3 bases; unmatched junction nucleotides: 10. CDR3 length: 18 amino acids. CDR3 DNA: TGTGCCAGTAGTATAGGGGGGACAGGGCCAGGTCGTGGAAACACCATATATTTT. It yields the protein CASSIGGTGPGRGNTIYF. Full variable domain (missing parts from reference TRBV19 and TRBJ1-3): DGGITQSPKYLFRKEGQNVTLSCEQNLNHDAMYWYRQDPGQGLRLIYYSQIVNDFQKGDIAEGYSVSREKKESFPLTVTSAQKNPTAFYLCASSIGGTGPGRGNTIYFGEGSWLTVV.

The rearrangement joins TRBV29-1 to TRBJ2-3, with 11 bases matching TRBD1. The CDR3 totals 16 residues. With V trimmed by 1 base and J by 4 bases, 7 bases remained unmatched. From germline, CDR1 is SQVTM and CDR2 ANQGSEA. CDR3 sequence: CSVEGFGDRGADTQYF. The DNA for the CDR3 is TGCAGCGTTGAAGGGTTTGGGGACAGGGGGGCAGATACGCAGTATTTT.

The chain recombines TRBV7-9 with TRBJ2-5; perhaps TRBD2 as D (7 bases). Germline CDR1 and CDR2: SEHNR and FQNEAQ (reference sequence). The CDR3 covers 15 residues. With 4 bases removed from V and 5 bases from J, the gap between germline ends came to 17 bases. CDR3 coding DNA: TGTGCCAGCAGCTCCTCCGGGGGGCAAGTGGAGACCCAGTACTTC. It is translated as CASSSSGGQVETQYF.

This sequence joins TRBV7-3 and TRBJ1-2, with D possibly TRBD1 on 5 matching bases. Germline lookup yields CDR1 SGHTA and CDR2 FQGTGA. V lost 5 bases and J lost 4, with 14 bases in between. The CDR3 sequence is 14 residues long. CDR3 nucleotide sequence: TGTGCCAGCAGCCCCGACCCAGGGCCCTATGGCTACACCTTC. Protein product: CASSPDPGPYGYTF. The full variable domain, rest sourced from reference TRBV7-3 and TRBJ1-2, is GAGVSQTPSNKVTEKGKYVELRCDPISGHTALYWYRQSLGQGPEFLIYFQGTGAADDSGLPNDRFFAVRPEGSVSTLKIQRTERGDSAVYLCASSPDPGPYGYTFGSGTRLTVV.

The chain links TRBV6-1 to TRBJ2-5; 7 nucleotides match TRBD2. The germline V gene encodes CDR1 MNHNS and CDR2 SASEGT. The CDR3 is made up of 16 amino acids. The ends lost 3 bases at V and 5 bases at J; junction bases unmatched: 12. CDR3 DNA: TGTGCCAGCAGTGATGCTCGAGGGAGGGCCAGGGAGACCCAGTACTTC. Translated: CASSDARGRARETQYF.

This chain links TRBV4-3 with TRBJ1-3; D is undetermined. Germline V gene lookup returns CDR1 LGHNA and CDR2 YSLEER. The CDR3 consists of 15 residues. Trimming removed 0 bases at V and 4 bases at J, with 10 bases between. CDR3 sequence: CASSQDPGRGNTIYF. The DNA for the CDR3 is TGCGCCAGCAGCCAAGATCCGGGTCGGGGAAACACCATATATTTT.

This clone appeared a few times. The chain employs TRBV5-1 and TRBJ1-4; D gene ambiguous. Trimming took 3 bases from V and 7 from J, leaving 19 bases between them. Germline V gene sequence: CDR1 SGHRS, CDR2 YFSETQ. CDR3 length: 16 amino acids. This chain's CDR3 is CASSYLSGPRGEKLFF. DNA for the CDR3: TGCGCCAGCAGCTACCTATCGGGCCCTCGGGGTGAAAAACTGTTTTTT.

V gene TRBV21-1 combines with J gene TRBJ2-7; the table's TRBD2 call for D was not verified on the DNA. TRBV21-1 is an annotated pseudogene. The CDR3 contains 19 residues. The CDR3 bases are TGTGCCAGCAGCAAATGGGGGAGGAGAGCGGGAGGACCCTCCTACGAGCAGTACGTC. Translated, it gives CASSKWGRRAGGPSYEQYV.

The chain has TRBV5-1 and TRBJ1-2, with a weak D call TRBD1 (6 bases). From germline, CDR1 is SGHRS and CDR2 YFSETQ. The CDR3 loop spans 13 amino acids. V lost 4 bases to trimming and J lost 6 bases, with 13 bases between them. CDR3 residues: CASSVDSFDGYTF. CDR3 nucleotide sequence: TGCGCCAGCAGCGTGGACAGCTTTGATGGCTACACCTTC.

The CDR3 spells CASSLKGSYEQYV. The CDR3 region has the DNA TGTGCCAGCAGCTTGAAGGGGTCCTACGAGCAGTACGTC. The genes are TRBV5-4 and TRBJ2-7, with D perhaps TRBD1 (5 bases). The V gene's germline CDR1 is SGHNT and CDR2 YYREEE (reference sequence). V gave up 1 base and J gave up 1 base, with 6 bases separating them. The CDR3 is 13 amino acids.

The chain joins TRBV15 to TRBJ2-5; 10 nucleotides match TRBD1. CDR3 length equals 15 residues. The germline gives CDR1 LNHNV, CDR2 YYDKDF (reference sequence). The V segment lost 3 bases and the J segment 3 bases; nucleotides outside the gene matches: 4. CDR3 DNA sequence: TGTGCCACCAGCAGGGGGGACAGGGGAGAAGAGACCCAGTACTTC. Amino acid sequence: CATSRGDRGEETQYF. Together with reference TRBV15 and TRBJ2-5, the CDR3 gives the full variable domain: DAMVIQNPRYQVTQFGKPVTLSCSQTLNHNVMYWYQQKSSQAPKLLFHYYDKDFNNEADTPDNFQSRRPNTSFCFLDIRSPGLGDTAMYLCATSRGDRGEETQYFGPGTRLLVL.

This clone was detected once. The chain employs TRBV7-9 and TRBJ2-1, with 10 bases matching TRBD2. Germline V gene data show CDR1 as SEHNR and CDR2 as FQNEAQ (reference sequence). The CDR3 runs to 14 residues. The junction had 6 bases not matched to a gene; V was cut back by 6 bases and J by 7 bases. Here the CDR3 reads CASRAGGPKNEQFF. The CDR3 DNA reads TGTGCCAGCAGAGCGGGAGGGCCTAAGAATGAGCAGTTCTTC.

The CDR3 bases are TGTGCCAGCCACGAGCCTGGGGCCAACGTCCTGACTTTC. It encodes CASHEPGANVLTF. The J gene is TRBJ2-6, the V gene TRBV19; D remains ambiguous. Germline CDR1 reads LNHDA; CDR2 reads SQIVND (reference sequence). Trimming removed 9 bases from V and 2 bases from J, with 8 bases in between. This CDR3 has 13 residues.

The V call is TRBV7-2, the J call TRBJ2-4; TRBD1 matches at 9 bases. Germline assignment: CDR1 SGHTA and CDR2 FQGNSA. Trimming removed 5 bases from V and 2 bases from J; junction bases left unmatched: 7. The CDR3 covers 16 residues. The CDR3 reads CASSQPDRGSKNIQYF. CDR3 DNA: TGTGCCAGCAGCCAACCAGACAGGGGGTCCAAAAACATTCAGTACTTC.